This TCR beta chain was retrieved from a study of cytomegalovirus exposure and HLA in healthy donors. In the PCR, 60 Vbeta and 13 Jbeta primers were used. Measured with immunoSEQ multiplex PCR; TCRdb has only the in-frame clones, and not every one. The sample has some 170,000 clones, approximately 70% seen once. The origin of this receptor is a human donor in good health. Sequencing was carried out using PBMCs.

CDR3 in DNA: TGTGCCAGCAGCCAGGGACAAAGCAATCAGCCCCAGCATTTT. It specifies CASSQGQSNQPQHF. The V call is TRBV4-2, the J call TRBJ1-5; possible D gene TRBD1, 6 bases. V was clipped by 3 bases and J by 1 base, with 7 bases between them. CDR3 length equals 14 residues. The germline gives CDR1 LGHNA, CDR2 YNFKEQ.